These T cell receptor beta chains were read from a single sample in a study of T cells in Graves' hyperthyroidism and ophthalmopathy. TCRdb analysed the multiplex PCR reads with MiXCR anew, one entry per CDR3 protein. This table holds some 600,000 distinct CDR3 sequences, around 45% found once. The sequencing sample was made of peripheral blood or thyroid tissue (not recorded which). Receptors were obtained from a woman under 30 with Graves' hyperthyroidism. Both conserved end residues are part of each CDR3. D genes are given only for firm matches. Rows may omit the clone size; those that give it use once, few, many or a size class.

d_gene	v_gene	j_gene	abundance	CDR3nt	CDR3aa
.	TRBV29-1	TRBJ1-2	.	TGCAGCGTTGTTGGGACGCGGGGGGTCAGGTATGGCTACACCTTC	CSVVGTRGVRYGYTF
.	TRBV10-3	TRBJ1-1	.	TGTGCCATCAGCAGGTCACGGACGACGGTCACTGAAGCTTTCTTT	CAISRSRTTVTEAFF
.	TRBV7-2	TRBJ1-4	once	TGTGCCAGCAGCCCAAGTCTAGCAACTAATGAAAAACTGTTTTTT	CASSPSLATNEKLFF
TRBD1	TRBV10-3	TRBJ1-5	many	TGTGCCATCAGTTCTTCCGGGACAGGGGATCAGCCCCAGCATTTT	CAISSSGTGDQPQHF
.	TRBV10-3	TRBJ1-2	.	TGTGCGGAGGACGGAGCTAACTATGGCTACACCTTC	CAEDGANYGYTF
.	TRBV25-1	TRBJ2-3	.	TGTGCCAGCAGTGACCCAGATACGCAGTATTTT	CASSDPDTQYF
.	TRBV7-3	TRBJ1-2	many	TGTGCCAGCAGCCCGGACGGGTTCTATGGCTACACCTTC	CASSPDGFYGYTF
.	TRBV7-9	TRBJ1-6	many	TGTGCCAGCAGCCTAAGTTGGATCCCACCCCTCCACTTT	CASSLSWIPPLHF
.	TRBV15	TRBJ1-2	few	TGTGCCACCGGGACTAACTATGGCTACACCTTC	CATGTNYGYTF
.	TRBV7-9	TRBJ2-2	.	TGTGCCAGCAGCTTGCGGGACCCCATAGTTAACACCGGGGAGCTGTTTTTT	CASSLRDPIVNTGELFF
.	TRBV7-6	TRBJ1-1	.	TGTGCCAGCAGCTGGGAGACAGGCGCTGAAGCTTTCTTT	CASSWETGAEAFF
.	TRBV7-9	TRBJ2-7	many	TGTGCCAGCAGCCGCGGGACCGTCTACGAGCAGTACTTC	CASSRGTVYEQYF
.	TRBV20-1	TRBJ2-5	.	TGCAGTGCTAGAGGGGGAGTACAAGAGACCCAGTACTTC	CSARGGVQETQYF
.	TRBV12-3/TRBV12-4	TRBJ1-1	many	TGTGCCAGCGGAAAGGACCGGAACACTGAAGCTTTCTTT	CASGKDRNTEAFF
.	TRBV7-9	TRBJ2-2	.	TGTGCCAGCAGCTCGGCAGTTTTGACCCTGAACGGCGGGGAGCTGTTTTTT	CASSSAVLTLNGGELFF
TRBD1	TRBV11-1	TRBJ1-6	.	TGTGCCAGCAGCAACTCCGGGACAGCGTGGTGGAATTCACCCCTCCACTTT	CASSNSGTAWWNSPLHF